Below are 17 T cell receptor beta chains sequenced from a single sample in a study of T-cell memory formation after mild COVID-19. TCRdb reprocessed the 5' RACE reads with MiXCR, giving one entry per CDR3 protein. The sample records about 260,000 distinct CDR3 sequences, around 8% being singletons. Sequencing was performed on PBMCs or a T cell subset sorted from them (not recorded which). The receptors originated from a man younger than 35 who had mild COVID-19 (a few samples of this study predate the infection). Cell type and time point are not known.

The chain's CDR3 is CASSAGRDEQFF. The CDR3 bases are TGCGCCAGCAGCGCCGGCAGGGATGAGCAGTTCTTC. The genes are TRBV5-1 and TRBJ2-1; TRBD1 is a possible D gene (5 bases). CDR1 is SGHRS, CDR2 YFSETQ, per germline. The V end was cut by 4 bases, the J end by 8 bases, with 10 bases between. The CDR3 has 12 residues.

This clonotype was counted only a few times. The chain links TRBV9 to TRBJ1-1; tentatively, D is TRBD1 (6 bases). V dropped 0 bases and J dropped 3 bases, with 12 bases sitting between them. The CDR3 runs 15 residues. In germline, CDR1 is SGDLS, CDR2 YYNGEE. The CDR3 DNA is TGTGCCAGCAGCGTAGTTCCGGGGGCACACACTGAAGCTTTCTTT. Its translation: CASSVVPGAHTEAFF. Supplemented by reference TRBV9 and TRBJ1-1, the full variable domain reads DSGVTQTPKHLITATGQRVTLRCSPRSGDLSVYWYQQSLDQGLQFLIQYYNGEERAKGNILERFSAQQFPDLHSELNLSSLELGDSALYFCASSVVPGAHTEAFFGQGTRLTVV.

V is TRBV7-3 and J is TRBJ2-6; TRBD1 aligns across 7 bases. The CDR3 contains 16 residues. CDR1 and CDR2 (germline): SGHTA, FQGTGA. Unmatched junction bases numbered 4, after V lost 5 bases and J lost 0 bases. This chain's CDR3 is CASSTDRASGANVLTF. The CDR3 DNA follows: TGTGCCAGCAGCACAGACAGGGCCTCTGGGGCCAACGTCCTGACTTTC.

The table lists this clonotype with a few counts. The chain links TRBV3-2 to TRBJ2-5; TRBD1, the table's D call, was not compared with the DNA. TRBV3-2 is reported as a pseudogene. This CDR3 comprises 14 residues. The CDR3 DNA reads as TGTGCCAGCAGCCCTAGGGCGACCCAAGAGACCCAGTACTTC. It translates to CASSPRATQETQYF.

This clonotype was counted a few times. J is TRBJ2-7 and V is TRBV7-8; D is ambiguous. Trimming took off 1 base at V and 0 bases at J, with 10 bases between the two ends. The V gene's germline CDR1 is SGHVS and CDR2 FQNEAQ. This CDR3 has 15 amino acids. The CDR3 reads CASSLGVGFSYEQYV. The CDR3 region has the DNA TGTGCCAGCAGCTTAGGGGTGGGATTCTCCTACGAGCAGTACGTC.

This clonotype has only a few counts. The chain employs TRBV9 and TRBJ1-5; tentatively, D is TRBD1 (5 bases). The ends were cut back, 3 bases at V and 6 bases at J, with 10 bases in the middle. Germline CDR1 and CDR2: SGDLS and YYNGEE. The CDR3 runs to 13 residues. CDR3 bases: TGTGCCAGCAGCGCAGACGGGGGTCAGCCCCAGCATTTT. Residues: CASSADGGQPQHF.

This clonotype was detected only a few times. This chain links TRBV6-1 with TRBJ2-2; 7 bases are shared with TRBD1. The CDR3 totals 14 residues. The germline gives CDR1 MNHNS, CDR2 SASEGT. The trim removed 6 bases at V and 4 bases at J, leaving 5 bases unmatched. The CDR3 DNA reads TGTGCCAGCAGCCTGACAGGGAGCACCGGGGAGCTGTTTTTT. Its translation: CASSLTGSTGELFF.

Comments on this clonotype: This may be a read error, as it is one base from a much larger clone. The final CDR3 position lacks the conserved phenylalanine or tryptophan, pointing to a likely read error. CDR3 protein: CASSLAAGSNEQFS. The CDR3 region has the DNA TGCGCCAGCAGCTTGGCCGCAGGCAGCAATGAGCAGTTCTCC. This chain links TRBV5-1 with TRBJ2-1; D is uncertain. CDR1 is SGHRS, CDR2 YFSETQ, per germline. The CDR3 has 14 amino acids. V lost 0 bases, J lost 6 bases, and 10 bases lay in between.

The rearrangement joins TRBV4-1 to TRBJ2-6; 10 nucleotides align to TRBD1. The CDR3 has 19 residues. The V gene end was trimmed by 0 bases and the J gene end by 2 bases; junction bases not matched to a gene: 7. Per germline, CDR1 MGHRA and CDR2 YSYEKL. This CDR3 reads CASSQDPGQGIPGANVLTF. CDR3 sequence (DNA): TGCGCCAGCAGCCAAGATCCGGGACAGGGGATACCTGGGGCCAACGTCCTGACTTTC.

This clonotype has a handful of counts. The CDR3 coding sequence is TGCGCCAGCAGCTTATTTGGAGGGGTGAACACAGATACGCAGTATTTT. It translates to CASSLFGGVNTDTQYF. This chain joins TRBV5-1 and TRBJ2-3, with a weak D call TRBD2 (6 bases). Trimming cost V 2 bases and J 2 bases, with 15 bases left between them. The germline V gene has CDR1 SGHRS and CDR2 YFSETQ. CDR3 length: 16 residues.

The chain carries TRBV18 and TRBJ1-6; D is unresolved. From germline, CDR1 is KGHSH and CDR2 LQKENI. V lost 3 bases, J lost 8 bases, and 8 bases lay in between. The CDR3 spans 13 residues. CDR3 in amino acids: CASSPIDDSPLHF. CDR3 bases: TGTGCCAGCTCACCGATAGACGATTCACCCCTCCACTTT.

The CDR3 bases are TGCAGTGACCGCGGACTAGACCCTAGAGAGACCCAGTACTTC. Its translation is CSDRGLDPRETQYF. This sequence joins TRBV20-1 and TRBJ2-5, with 7 bases fitting TRBD2. The CDR3 has 14 residues. V gave up 7 bases and J gave up 4 bases; unmatched junction bases: 12. The V gene's germline CDR1 is DFQATT and CDR2 SNEGSKA (reference sequence).

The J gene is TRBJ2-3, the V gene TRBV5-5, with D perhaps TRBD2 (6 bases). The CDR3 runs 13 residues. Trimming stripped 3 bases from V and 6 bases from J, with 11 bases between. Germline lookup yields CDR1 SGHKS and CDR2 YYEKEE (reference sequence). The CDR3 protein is CASSSHLADTQYF. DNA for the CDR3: TGTGCCAGCAGCTCTCACCTAGCGGATACGCAGTATTTT.

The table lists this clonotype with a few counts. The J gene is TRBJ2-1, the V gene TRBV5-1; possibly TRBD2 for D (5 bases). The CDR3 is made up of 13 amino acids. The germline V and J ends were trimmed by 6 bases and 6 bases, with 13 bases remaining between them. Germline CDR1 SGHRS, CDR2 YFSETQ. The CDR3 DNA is TGCGCCAGCAAGGAGATTGGGAGCAATGAGCAGTTCTTC. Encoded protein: CASKEIGSNEQFF.

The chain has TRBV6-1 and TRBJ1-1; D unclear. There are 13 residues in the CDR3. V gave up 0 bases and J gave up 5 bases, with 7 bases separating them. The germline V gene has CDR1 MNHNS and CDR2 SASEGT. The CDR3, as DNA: TGTGCCAGCAGTGAAGCGAGGAGTACTGAAGCTTTCTTT. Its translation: CASSEARSTEAFF.

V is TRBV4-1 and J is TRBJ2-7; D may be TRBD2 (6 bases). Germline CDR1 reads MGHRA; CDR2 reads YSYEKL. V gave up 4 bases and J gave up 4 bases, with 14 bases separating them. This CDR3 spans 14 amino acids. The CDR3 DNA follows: TGCGCCAGCAGCCCCCCGGGCGGGGAATACGAGCAGTACTTC. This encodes CASSPPGGEYEQYF.

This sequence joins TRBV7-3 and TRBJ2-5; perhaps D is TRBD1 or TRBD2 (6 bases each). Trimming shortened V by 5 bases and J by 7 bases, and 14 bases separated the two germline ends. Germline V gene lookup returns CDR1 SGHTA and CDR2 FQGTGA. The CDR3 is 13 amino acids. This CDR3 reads CASSPEGDVTQYF. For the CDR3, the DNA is TGTGCCAGCAGCCCGGAGGGGGATGTGACCCAGTACTTC.